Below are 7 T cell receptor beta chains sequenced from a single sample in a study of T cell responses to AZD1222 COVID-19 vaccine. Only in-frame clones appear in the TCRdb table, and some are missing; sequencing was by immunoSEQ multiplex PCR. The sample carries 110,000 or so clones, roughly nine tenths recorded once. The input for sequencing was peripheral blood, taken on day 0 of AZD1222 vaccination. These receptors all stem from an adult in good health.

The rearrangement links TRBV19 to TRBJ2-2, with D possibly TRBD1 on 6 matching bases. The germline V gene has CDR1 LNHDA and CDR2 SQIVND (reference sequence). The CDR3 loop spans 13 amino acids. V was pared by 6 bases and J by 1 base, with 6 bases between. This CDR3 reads CASRQGNTGELFF. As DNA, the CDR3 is TGTGCCAGTAGACAGGGGAACACCGGGGAGCTGTTTTTT.

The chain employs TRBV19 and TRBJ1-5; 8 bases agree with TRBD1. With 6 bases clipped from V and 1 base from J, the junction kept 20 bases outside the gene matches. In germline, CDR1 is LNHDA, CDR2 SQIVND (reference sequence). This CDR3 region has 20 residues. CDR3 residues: CASRRTLVGRGLGSNQPQHF. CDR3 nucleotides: TGTGCCAGTAGAAGGACGTTGGTCGGCAGGGGGCTGGGGAGCAATCAGCCCCAGCATTTT.

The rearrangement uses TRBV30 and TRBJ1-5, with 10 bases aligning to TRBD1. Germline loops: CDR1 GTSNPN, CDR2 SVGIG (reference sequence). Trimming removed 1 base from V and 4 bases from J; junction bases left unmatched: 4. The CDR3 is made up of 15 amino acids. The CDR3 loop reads CAWSGQGAPNQPQHF. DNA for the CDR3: TGTGCCTGGAGTGGACAGGGGGCGCCAAATCAGCCCCAGCATTTT.

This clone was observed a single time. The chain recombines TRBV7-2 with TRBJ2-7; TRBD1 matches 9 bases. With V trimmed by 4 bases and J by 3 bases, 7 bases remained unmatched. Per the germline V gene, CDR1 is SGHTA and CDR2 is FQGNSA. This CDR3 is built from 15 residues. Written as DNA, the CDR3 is TGTGCCAGCAGCTCAGGTGGGACAGGGAGCTACGAGCAGTACTTC. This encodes CASSSGGTGSYEQYF.

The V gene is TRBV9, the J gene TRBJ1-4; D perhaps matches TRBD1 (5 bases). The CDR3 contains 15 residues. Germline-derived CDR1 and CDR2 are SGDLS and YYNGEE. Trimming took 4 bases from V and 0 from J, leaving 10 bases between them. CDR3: CASSNQGATNEKLFF. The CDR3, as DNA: TGTGCCAGCAGCAATCAGGGTGCAACTAATGAAAAACTGTTTTTT.

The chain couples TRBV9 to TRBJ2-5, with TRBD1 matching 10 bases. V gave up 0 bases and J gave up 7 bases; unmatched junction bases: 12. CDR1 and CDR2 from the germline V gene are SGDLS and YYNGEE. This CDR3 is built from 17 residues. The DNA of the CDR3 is TGTGCCAGCAGCGTAGCCGGGGTGGGGACAGGGGAGGTGACCCAGTACTTC. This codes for CASSVAGVGTGEVTQYF.

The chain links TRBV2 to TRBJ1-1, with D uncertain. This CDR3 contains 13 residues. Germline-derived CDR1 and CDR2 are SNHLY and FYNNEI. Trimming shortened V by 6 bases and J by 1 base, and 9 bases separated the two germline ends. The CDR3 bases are TGTGCCAGCAGACAGAACCCGAACACTGAAGCTTTCTTT. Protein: CASRQNPNTEAFF.